This TCR beta chain originates from a study of T-cell memory formation after mild COVID-19. As for the study in general: Largely donor-specific TCR clusters were found. General study results and limits: Contracting CD4+ clones lay largely in CM and EM, with CD8+ ones residing in EMRA. Cross-reactive memory apparently joined, as some responding clones appeared in pre-infection memory.

The CDR3 covers 16 residues. Trimming removed 4 bases from V and 0 bases from J, with 13 bases in between. CDR1 and CDR2 from the germline V gene are SGHRS and YFSETQ. 5'RACE primed from the constant segment yielded TCR alpha and TCR beta cDNA libraries bearing sample barcodes and UMIs. TCRdb passed the 5' RACE reads through MiXCR, listing each CDR3 protein once. The sample has over 300,000 distinct CDR3 sequences, approximately 22% seen once. For this clonotype: What it recognizes is unknown.

This chain connects TRBV5-1 to TRBJ1-4, with D possibly being TRBD1 (5 bases). This TCR was recovered from a man aged 18 to 29 who had mild COVID-19 (a few samples of this study predate the infection). Cell type and time point are not known. Sequencing was carried out using PBMCs or a T cell subset sorted from them (not recorded which). The CDR3 loop is CASSPGTHATNEKLFF. CDR3 in DNA: TGCGCCAGCAGCCCCGGGACTCATGCAACTAATGAAAAACTGTTTTTT.